One sample yielded the 28 T cell receptor beta chains listed below, sequenced in a study of identical twins. Each CDR3 protein gets one entry after TCRdb re-called the 5' RACE reads with MiXCR. Altogether about 390,000 distinct CDR3 sequences are present, approximately 8.7% being singletons, with the ten largest covering roughly 8.9%. Sequenced: naive T cells sorted from blood. These receptors were collected from a woman aged 50 to 60 in good health.

This clonotype was counted between two and nine times. The gene calls are TRBV7-6 and TRBJ2-3; 7 nucleotides line up with TRBD1. This CDR3 spans 16 amino acids. Germline loops: CDR1 SGHVS, CDR2 FNYEAQ. The J segment lost 0 bases and the V segment lost 1 base, leaving 4 bases of the junction unmatched. The CDR3 loop is CASSLGGQSSTDTQYF. Written as DNA, the CDR3 is TGTGCCAGCAGCTTAGGGGGACAGTCTAGCACAGATACGCAGTATTTT.

A few counts support this clonotype. The V gene is TRBV2, the J gene TRBJ1-1; no definite D call. Deletions cut 10 bases from V and 8 bases from J, with 14 bases between. Looked up from germline, CDR1 is SNHLY and CDR2 is FYNNEI. The CDR3 runs to 11 residues. In DNA form, the CDR3 reads TGTGCCATTCATAAAAGTATAGAAGCTTTCTTT. Its translation: CAIHKSIEAFF.

Here the CDR3 DNA reads TGCAGTGCTACACCCACAACAGGGAGAAGCACAGATACGCAGTATTTT. Its protein is CSATPTTGRSTDTQYF. The V and J genes are TRBV20-1 and TRBJ2-3, with a tentative D call TRBD1 (6 bases). Looked up from germline, CDR1 is DFQATT and CDR2 is SNEGSKA (reference sequence). V shed 4 bases and J shed 0 bases, with 17 bases lying between them. This CDR3 spans 16 amino acids.

The chain joins TRBV20-1 to TRBJ2-1; D may be TRBD2 (5 bases). This CDR3 spans 15 amino acids. V was clipped by 2 bases and J by 0 bases, with 11 bases between them. Looked up from germline, CDR1 is DFQATT and CDR2 is SNEGSKA (reference sequence). The chain's CDR3 is CSARRTESSYNEQFF. The DNA for the CDR3 is TGCAGTGCTAGAAGGACTGAGAGCTCCTACAATGAGCAGTTCTTC.

This clonotype was detected a few times. The V gene is TRBV29-1, the J gene TRBJ2-3; no clear D gene. The germline CDR1 and CDR2 sequences are SQVTM and ANQGSEA. V was cut by 4 bases and J by 4 bases, with 6 bases left in between. This CDR3 is 11 amino acids long. The CDR3, as DNA: TGCAGCGTTGTAAGGTCAGATACGCAGTATTTT. Encoded protein: CSVVRSDTQYF.

This clonotype was seen more than once but under ten times. This chain links TRBV12-3 or TRBV12-4 with TRBJ2-1; 14 bases agree with TRBD2. The V gene end was trimmed by 1 base and the J gene end by 8 bases; junction bases not matched to a gene: 10. The CDR3 is 18 amino acids. Here the CDR3 reads CASSLVTSGRAIGDEQFF. The DNA of the CDR3 is TGTGCCAGCAGTTTAGTGACTAGCGGGAGGGCCATAGGAGATGAGCAGTTCTTC.

This clonotype was found many times. CDR3 in amino acids: CASSGHRDTEAFF. CDR3 DNA: TGTGCCAGCAGCGGACACAGGGACACTGAAGCTTTCTTT. The chain recombines TRBV7-9 with TRBJ1-1; a weak D match, TRBD1 (6 bases). V was pared by 5 bases and J by 3 bases, with 10 bases between. Germline V lookup: CDR1 SEHNR, CDR2 FQNEAQ (reference sequence). The CDR3 has 13 amino acids.

This clonotype was recorded a few times. V and J are TRBV6-1 and TRBJ2-3; 9 bases are shared with TRBD2. The V gene end was trimmed by 1 base and the J gene end by 2 bases; junction bases not matched to a gene: 4. Germline V CDR1 and CDR2: MNHNS, SASEGT. This CDR3 spans 16 amino acids. As DNA, the CDR3 is TGTGCCAGCAGTGAAGGGACTAGCGCTCACACAGATACGCAGTATTTT. Translation gives CASSEGTSAHTDTQYF.

This clonotype was counted only a few times. The rearrangement links TRBV5-1 to TRBJ1-1; 9 bases match TRBD1. This CDR3 has 15 residues. The V gene end was trimmed by 4 bases and the J gene end by 4 bases; junction bases not matched to a gene: 8. Germline V CDR1 and CDR2: SGHRS, YFSETQ. The CDR3 sequence: CASSLDGDRVTEAFF. CDR3 in DNA: TGCGCCAGCAGCCTCGACGGGGACAGGGTCACTGAAGCTTTCTTT.

This clonotype was found many times. The chain has TRBV12-3 or TRBV12-4 and TRBJ1-1; TRBD1 aligns across 7 bases. After removal of 0 bases from V and 3 bases from J, the junction contained 7 bases not matched to a gene. The CDR3 consists of 16 residues. The CDR3 sequence: CASSLALGQSYTEAFF. The CDR3 DNA reads TGTGCCAGCAGTTTAGCGCTGGGACAGTCCTACACTGAAGCTTTCTTT.

V is TRBV20-1 and J is TRBJ2-1; no definite D call. This CDR3 spans 14 amino acids. Trimming took off 3 bases at V and 5 bases at J, with 14 bases between the two ends. Germline CDR1 DFQATT, CDR2 SNEGSKA (reference sequence). The CDR3: CSARDEASDNEQFF. CDR3 nucleotides: TGCAGTGCTAGGGACGAGGCTTCAGACAATGAGCAGTTCTTC.

This clonotype was observed a few times. This rearrangement joins TRBV5-1 to TRBJ2-7; 7 bases match TRBD1. Trimming removed 3 bases from V and 6 bases from J; junction bases left unmatched: 3. The length of the CDR3 is 12 residues. Per germline, CDR1 SGHRS and CDR2 YFSETQ. The CDR3 DNA reads TGCGCCAGCAGCTCCGGGACAGTCGAGCAGTACTTC. This translates into CASSSGTVEQYF. The full variable domain, with the rest looked up from reference TRBV5-1 and TRBJ2-7, is KAGVTQTPRYLIKTRGQQVTLSCSPISGHRSVSWYQQTPGQGLQFLFEYFSETQRNKGNFPGRFSGRQFSNSRSEMNVSTLELGDSALYLCASSSGTVEQYFGPGTRLTVT.

This clonotype has a count of ten or more. The rearrangement uses TRBV6-2 or TRBV6-3 and TRBJ2-1; D perhaps matches TRBD1 (5 bases). Trimming took 0 bases from V and 3 from J, leaving 12 bases between them. Germline CDR1 reads MNHEY; CDR2 reads SVGEGT. The CDR3 spans 16 residues. DNA for the CDR3: TGTGCCAGCAGTTACTCAAGGGGATCGGACTACAATGAGCAGTTCTTC. Its protein is CASSYSRGSDYNEQFF.

The gene calls are TRBV12-3 or TRBV12-4 and TRBJ2-1; maybe TRBD2 (6 bases). This CDR3 has 17 amino acids. Trimming removed 2 bases at V and 6 bases at J, with 20 bases between. The CDR3 nucleotides read TGTGCCAGCAGTTTACTTGTCGGCGGGAAAGTTTCCAATGAGCAGTTCTTC. Residues: CASSLLVGGKVSNEQFF.

CDR3 region: CASSYAGGKGSYEQYV. For the CDR3, the DNA is TGTGCCAGCAGTTACGCTGGGGGGAAAGGCTCCTACGAGCAGTACGTC. The chain is built from TRBV6-2 or TRBV6-3 and TRBJ2-7; the D gene is possibly TRBD2 (6 bases). Trimming took off 2 bases at V and 0 bases at J, with 14 bases between the two ends. This CDR3 has 16 residues. The V gene's germline CDR1 is MNHEY and CDR2 SVGEGT.

Details on this clonotype: The junction shows a germline mismatch at one end, possibly a read error. The chain combines TRBV12-3 or TRBV12-4 with TRBJ2-2; tentatively, D is TRBD1 or TRBD2 (5 bases each). The CDR3 is made up of 15 amino acids. The CDR3 DNA reads TGTGCCAGCAGTTCTCCGGGACCGAAGACCGGGGAGCTGTTTTTT. Its translation is CASSSPGPKTGELFF.

The genes are TRBV3-1 and TRBJ2-3; a possible D gene is TRBD1 (6 bases). The CDR3 covers 16 residues. CDR1 and CDR2 (germline): LGHDT, YNNKEL (reference sequence). V was pared by 0 bases and J by 1 base, with 11 bases between. CDR3 bases: TGTGCCAGCAGCCAAGACCCGACAGGAGGCACAGATACGCAGTATTTT. It specifies CASSQDPTGGTDTQYF.

The V gene is TRBV20-1, the J gene TRBJ2-3; 12 bases fit TRBD2. CDR1 and CDR2 from the germline V gene are DFQATT and SNEGSKA (reference sequence). The CDR3 sequence is 18 residues long. Unmatched junction bases numbered 8, after V lost 0 bases and J lost 1 base. CDR3 DNA: TGCAGTGCTAGAGACCTTCCTAGCGGGAGGGCCGGCACAGATACGCAGTATTTT. Translating gives CSARDLPSGRAGTDTQYF.

The chain links TRBV5-1 to TRBJ2-2, with TRBD1 matching over 8 bases. This CDR3 is 14 amino acids long. In germline, CDR1 is SGHRS, CDR2 YFSETQ. V shed 6 bases, J shed 3 bases, and the junction held 4 bases outside the gene matches. DNA for the CDR3: TGCGCCAGCACGGACAGGGCGGACACCGGGGAGCTGTTTTTT. Translated: CASTDRADTGELFF.

This clonotype occurred many times. The rearrangement joins TRBV5-1 to TRBJ2-2; perhaps TRBD2 as D (5 bases). Germline loops: CDR1 SGHRS, CDR2 YFSETQ. The CDR3 totals 14 residues. Trimming removed 4 bases at V and 5 bases at J, with 12 bases between. The CDR3 coding sequence is TGCGCCAGCAGCCCCCGGGATGGAACCGGGGAGCTGTTTTTT. Amino acid sequence: CASSPRDGTGELFF.

This clonotype showed up just a few times. The J gene is TRBJ2-5, the V gene TRBV5-1; D gene ambiguous. The CDR3 length is 15 residues. In germline, CDR1 is SGHRS, CDR2 YFSETQ. V was shortened by 4 bases and J by 0 bases, with 13 bases between the two germline ends. DNA of the CDR3: TGCGCCAGCAGCCACGGGCCAACCTACCAAGAGACCCAGTACTTC. Residues: CASSHGPTYQETQYF.

This clonotype showed up many times. The chain links TRBV12-3 or TRBV12-4 to TRBJ2-5; no definite D call. The CDR3 totals 13 residues. Trimming left V 6 bases short and J 3 bases short, with 11 bases between. CDR3 in DNA: TGTGCCAGCAGCCGTACCCAAAAAGAGACCCAGTACTTC. Protein product: CASSRTQKETQYF.

This clonotype was observed a few times. This chain joins TRBV20-1 and TRBJ2-7, with 8 bases aligning to TRBD2. Germline assignment: CDR1 DFQATT and CDR2 SNEGSKA (reference sequence). With 0 bases clipped from V and 6 bases from J, the junction kept 10 bases outside the gene matches. The CDR3 spans 15 residues. DNA for the CDR3: TGCAGTGCTAGAGATCGGGTGAGCGGGAGTCTCGAGCAGTACTTC. This sequence encodes CSARDRVSGSLEQYF.

V is TRBV30 and J is TRBJ1-2; the D is unclear. V was trimmed by 3 bases and J by 7 bases, leaving 12 bases between them. The CDR3 is 12 amino acids. From germline, CDR1 is GTSNPN and CDR2 SVGIG (reference sequence). The CDR3 bases are TGTGCCTGGAGATACCAGGCTCCTGGCTACACCTTC. Encoded protein: CAWRYQAPGYTF.

The chain has TRBV5-1 and TRBJ2-1, with TRBD2 matching over 9 bases. The germline CDR1 and CDR2 sequences are SGHRS and YFSETQ. The CDR3 is made up of 14 amino acids. With V trimmed by 5 bases and J by 6 bases, 6 bases remained unmatched. The CDR3: CASRGSGRRNEQFF. The CDR3 DNA is TGCGCCAGCAGGGGAAGCGGGAGGCGCAATGAGCAGTTCTTC.

The chain has TRBV18 and TRBJ2-7, with 7 nucleotides matching TRBD1. The CDR3 runs 13 residues. Germline V gives CDR1 KGHSH, CDR2 LQKENI. Unmatched junction bases numbered 4, after V lost 6 bases and J lost 2 bases. CDR3 nucleotide sequence: TGTGCCAGCTCGGCGACAGGGACCTACGAGCAGTACGTC. Its protein product is CASSATGTYEQYV.

This clonotype showed up just a few times. V and J are TRBV24-1 and TRBJ2-1; 9 bases agree with TRBD2. V shed 7 bases, J shed 14 bases, and the junction held 5 bases outside the gene matches. From germline, CDR1 is KGHDR and CDR2 SFDVKD. The CDR3 has 11 residues. The CDR3 loop is CATSRSGRKFF. DNA of the CDR3: TGTGCCACCAGCCGGAGCGGGAGGAAGTTCTTC.

This clonotype was picked up many times. The CDR3 spells CASSPQDGSFGELFF. The CDR3 DNA sequence: TGCGCCAGCAGCCCACAGGACGGTAGCTTCGGGGAGCTGTTTTTT. This chain links TRBV5-1 with TRBJ2-2; tentative D call: TRBD1 (5 bases). The ends were cut back, 4 bases at V and 7 bases at J, with 17 bases in the middle. Germline V gene data show CDR1 as SGHRS and CDR2 as YFSETQ. The CDR3 extends over 15 amino acids.